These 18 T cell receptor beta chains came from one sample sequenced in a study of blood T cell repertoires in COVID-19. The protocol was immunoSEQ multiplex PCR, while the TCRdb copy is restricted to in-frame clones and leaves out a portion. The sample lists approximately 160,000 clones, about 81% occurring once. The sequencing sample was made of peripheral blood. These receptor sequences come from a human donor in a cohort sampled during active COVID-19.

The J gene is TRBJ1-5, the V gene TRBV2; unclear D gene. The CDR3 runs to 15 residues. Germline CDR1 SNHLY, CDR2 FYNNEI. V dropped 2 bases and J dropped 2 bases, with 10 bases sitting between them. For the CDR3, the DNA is TGTGCCAGCAGTGAAAACGACGGGGGCAATCAGCCCCAGCATTTT. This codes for CASSENDGGNQPQHF.

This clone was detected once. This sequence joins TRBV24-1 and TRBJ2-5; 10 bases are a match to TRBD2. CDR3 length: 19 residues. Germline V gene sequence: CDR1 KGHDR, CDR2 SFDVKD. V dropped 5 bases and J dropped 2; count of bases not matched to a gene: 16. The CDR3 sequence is CATSASSGSAGTVQETQYF. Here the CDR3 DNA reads TGTGCCACCAGTGCGTCTAGCGGGAGCGCGGGAACGGTACAAGAGACCCAGTACTTC.

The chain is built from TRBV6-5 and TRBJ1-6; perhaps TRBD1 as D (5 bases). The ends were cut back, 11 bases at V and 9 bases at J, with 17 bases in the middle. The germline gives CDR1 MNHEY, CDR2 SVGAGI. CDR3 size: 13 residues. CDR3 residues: CAGWSGLSSPLHF. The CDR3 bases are TGTGCCGGATGGTCAGGGCTGAGTTCACCCCTCCACTTT.

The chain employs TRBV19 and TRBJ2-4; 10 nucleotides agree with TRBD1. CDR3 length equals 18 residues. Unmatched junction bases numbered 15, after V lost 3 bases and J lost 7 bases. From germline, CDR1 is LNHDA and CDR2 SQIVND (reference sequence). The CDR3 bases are TGTGCCAGTAGTATCTACCCCGGGACAGGGGTGGTTGGGAACATTCAGTACTTC. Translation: CASSIYPGTGVVGNIQYF.

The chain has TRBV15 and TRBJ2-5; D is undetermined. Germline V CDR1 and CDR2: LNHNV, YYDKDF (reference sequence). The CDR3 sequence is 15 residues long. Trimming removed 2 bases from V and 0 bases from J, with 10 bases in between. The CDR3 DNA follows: TGTGCCACCAGCAGAAACAGCCGCAACCAAGAGACCCAGTACTTC. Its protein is CATSRNSRNQETQYF. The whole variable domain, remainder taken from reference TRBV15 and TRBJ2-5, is DAMVIQNPRYQVTQFGKPVTLSCSQTLNHNVMYWYQQKSSQAPKLLFHYYDKDFNNEADTPDNFQSRRPNTSFCFLDIRSPGLGDTAMYLCATSRNSRNQETQYFGPGTRLLVL.

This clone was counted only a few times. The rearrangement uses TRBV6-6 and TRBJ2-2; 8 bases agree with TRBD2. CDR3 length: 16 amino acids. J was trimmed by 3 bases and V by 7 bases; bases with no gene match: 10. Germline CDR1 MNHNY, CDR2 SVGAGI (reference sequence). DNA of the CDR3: TGTGCCAGCATAAACGGAGCGGGAGTATACACCGGGGAGCTGTTTTTT. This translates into CASINGAGVYTGELFF.

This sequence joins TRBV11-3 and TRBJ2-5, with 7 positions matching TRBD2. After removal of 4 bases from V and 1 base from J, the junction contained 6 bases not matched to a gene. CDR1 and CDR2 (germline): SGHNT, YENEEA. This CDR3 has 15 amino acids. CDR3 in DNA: TGTGCCAGCAGCTCTAGCTGGGGGGGCCAAGAGACCCAGTACTTC. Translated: CASSSSWGGQETQYF.

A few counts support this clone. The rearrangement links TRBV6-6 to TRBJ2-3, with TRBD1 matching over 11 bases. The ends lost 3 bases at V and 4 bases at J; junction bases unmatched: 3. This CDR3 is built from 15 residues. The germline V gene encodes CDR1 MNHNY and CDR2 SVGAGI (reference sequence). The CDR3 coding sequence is TGTGCCAGCAGTTATGGGACAGGGGGTGCAGATACGCAGTATTTT. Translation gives CASSYGTGGADTQYF.

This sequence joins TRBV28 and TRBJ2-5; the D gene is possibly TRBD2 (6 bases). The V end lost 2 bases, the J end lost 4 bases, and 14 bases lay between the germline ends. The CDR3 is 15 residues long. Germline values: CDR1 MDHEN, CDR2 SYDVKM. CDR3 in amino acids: CASSLMDWEAETQYF. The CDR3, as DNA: TGTGCCAGCAGTTTAATGGATTGGGAGGCAGAGACCCAGTACTTC.

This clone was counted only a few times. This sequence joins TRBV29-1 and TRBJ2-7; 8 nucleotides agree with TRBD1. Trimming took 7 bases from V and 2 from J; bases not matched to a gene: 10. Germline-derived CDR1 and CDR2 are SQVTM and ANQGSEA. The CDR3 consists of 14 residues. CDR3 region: CSAAADRAAYEQYF. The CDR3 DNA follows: TGCAGCGCTGCAGCGGACAGGGCCGCCTACGAGCAGTACTTC.

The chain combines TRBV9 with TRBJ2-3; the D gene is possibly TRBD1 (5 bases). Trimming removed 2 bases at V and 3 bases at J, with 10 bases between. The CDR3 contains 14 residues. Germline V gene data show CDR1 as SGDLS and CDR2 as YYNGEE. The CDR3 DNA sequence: TGTGCCAGCAGCGTCAGGGCCGGGACAGATACGCAGTATTTT. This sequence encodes CASSVRAGTDTQYF.

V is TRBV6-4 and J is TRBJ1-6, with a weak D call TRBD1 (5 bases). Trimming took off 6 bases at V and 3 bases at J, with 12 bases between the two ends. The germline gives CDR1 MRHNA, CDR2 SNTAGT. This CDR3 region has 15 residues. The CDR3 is CASSEDSNYNSPLHF. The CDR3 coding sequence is TGTGCCAGCAGCGAAGACAGTAACTATAATTCACCCCTCCACTTT.

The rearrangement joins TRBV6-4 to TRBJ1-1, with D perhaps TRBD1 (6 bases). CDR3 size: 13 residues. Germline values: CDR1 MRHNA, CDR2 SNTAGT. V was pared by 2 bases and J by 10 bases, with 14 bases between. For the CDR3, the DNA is TGTGCCAGCAGTGACCCCCTGACAGGTGGAGCTTTCTTT. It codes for CASSDPLTGGAFF.

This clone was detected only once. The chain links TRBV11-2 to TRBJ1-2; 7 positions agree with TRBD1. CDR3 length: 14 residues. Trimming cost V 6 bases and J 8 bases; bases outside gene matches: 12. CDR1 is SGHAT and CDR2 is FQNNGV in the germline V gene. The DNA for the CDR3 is TGTGCCAGCAGTGGACCTCGACAGGGAAACGGCTACACCTTC. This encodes CASSGPRQGNGYTF.

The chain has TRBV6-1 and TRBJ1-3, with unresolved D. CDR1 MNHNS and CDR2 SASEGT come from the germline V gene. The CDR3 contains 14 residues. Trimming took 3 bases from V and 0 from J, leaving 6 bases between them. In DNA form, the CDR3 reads TGTGCCAGCAGTGATGCGGGCTCTGGAAACACCATATATTTT. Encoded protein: CASSDAGSGNTIYF.

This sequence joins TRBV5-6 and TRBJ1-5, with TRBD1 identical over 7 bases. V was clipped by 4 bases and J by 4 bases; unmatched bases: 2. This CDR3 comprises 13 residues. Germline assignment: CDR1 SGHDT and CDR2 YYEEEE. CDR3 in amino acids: CASSNRGNQPQHF. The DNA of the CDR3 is TGTGCCAGCAGCAACAGGGGTAATCAGCCCCAGCATTTT. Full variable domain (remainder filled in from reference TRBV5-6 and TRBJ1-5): DAGVTQSPTHLIKTRGQQVTLRCSPKSGHDTVSWYQQALGQGPQFIFQYYEEEERQRGNFPDRFSGHQFPNYSSELNVNALLLGDSALYLCASSNRGNQPQHFGDGTRLSIL.

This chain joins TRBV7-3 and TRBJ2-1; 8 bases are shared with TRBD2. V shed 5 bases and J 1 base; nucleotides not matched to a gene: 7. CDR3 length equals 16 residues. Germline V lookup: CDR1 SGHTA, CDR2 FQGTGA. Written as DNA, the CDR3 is TGTGCCAGCAGCAAAAATAGCGGGGCGTCCTACAATGAGCAGTTCTTC. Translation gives CASSKNSGASYNEQFF.

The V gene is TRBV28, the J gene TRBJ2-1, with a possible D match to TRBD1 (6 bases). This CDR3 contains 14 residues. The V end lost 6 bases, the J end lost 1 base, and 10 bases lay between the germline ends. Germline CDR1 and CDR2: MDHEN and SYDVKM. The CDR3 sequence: CASRWTVSYNEQFF. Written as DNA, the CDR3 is TGTGCCAGCAGATGGACAGTATCCTACAATGAGCAGTTCTTC.